The 11 T cell receptor beta chains given below trace back to one sample, sequenced in a study of control samples from healthy donors and cancer patients. Sequenced by immunoSEQ multiplex PCR; TCRdb stores in-frame clones only, minus some. This table holds almost 90,000 clones, about 89% found once. The specimen sequenced was blood. Receptor source: a man aged 30 to 39 in good health.

The sample holds one count of this clone. The chain uses TRBV12-5 and TRBJ1-4; D is perhaps TRBD1 (5 bases). Trimming removed 1 base from V and 8 bases from J, with 11 bases in between. The CDR3 sequence is 14 residues long. CDR1 LGHNT and CDR2 FRNRAP come from the germline V gene. CDR3 nucleotides: TGTGCTAGTGGTTTGGAGGGTGGGGGGGAAAAACTGTTTTTT. Protein: CASGLEGGGEKLFF.

The CDR3 spells CASSLGTAKNIQYF. As DNA, the CDR3 is TGTGCCAGCAGCTTAGGGACAGCCAAAAACATTCAGTACTTC. The rearrangement uses TRBV11-2 and TRBJ2-4, with D uncertain. V shed 1 base and J shed 0 bases, with 4 bases lying between them. This CDR3 is 14 amino acids long. Germline lookup yields CDR1 SGHAT and CDR2 FQNNGV.

V gene TRBV7-9 combines with J gene TRBJ1-1, with 8 bases matching TRBD1. Per the germline V gene, CDR1 is SEHNR and CDR2 is FQNEAQ (reference sequence). The CDR3 has 16 amino acids. With 0 bases clipped from V and 0 bases from J, the junction kept 3 bases outside the gene matches. The CDR3 region has the DNA TGTGCCAGCAGCTTAGCGGCAGGGGGCTTGAACACTGAAGCTTTCTTT. This encodes CASSLAAGGLNTEAFF. The variable domain in full, with the rest retrieved from reference TRBV7-9 and TRBJ1-1, is DTGVSQNPRHKITKRGQNVTFRCDPISEHNRLYWYRQTLGQGPEFLTYFQNEAQLEKSRLLSDRFSAERPKGSFSTLEIQRTEQGDSAMYLCASSLAAGGLNTEAFFGQGTRLTVV.

The rearrangement links TRBV7-9 to TRBJ1-1; tentative D call: TRBD1 (5 bases). The ends were cut back, 2 bases at V and 4 bases at J, with 11 bases in the middle. Germline V gene data show CDR1 as SEHNR and CDR2 as FQNEAQ (reference sequence). This CDR3 spans 14 amino acids. The CDR3 sequence: CASSLRGRGTEAFF. CDR3 nucleotides: TGTGCCAGCAGCTTACGGGGGAGGGGCACTGAAGCTTTCTTT.

This chain joins TRBV19 and TRBJ2-2, with 10 nucleotides matching TRBD1. CDR1 LNHDA and CDR2 SQIVND come from the germline V gene (reference sequence). V gave up 3 bases and J gave up 4 bases; unmatched junction bases: 8. CDR3 length equals 17 residues. The CDR3 reads CASSIWGQGFGTGELFF. CDR3 DNA sequence: TGTGCCAGTAGTATCTGGGGACAGGGGTTTGGCACCGGGGAGCTGTTTTTT.

CDR3 protein: CASSSLGTGGFYGYTF. The CDR3 DNA follows: TGTGCCAGCAGCTCCCTAGGAACAGGGGGATTCTATGGCTACACCTTC. This chain connects TRBV5-4 to TRBJ1-2; TRBD1 agrees at 8 bases. CDR1 is SGHNT, CDR2 YYREEE, per germline (reference sequence). Germline trimming cut 3 bases from V and 4 bases from J; bases unmatched to any gene: 11. The CDR3 contains 16 residues.

The CDR3 DNA is TGTGCCAGCAGTGAGCAGGGGGCAGGTGATGAGCAGTTCTTC. Its protein is CASSEQGAGDEQFF. The gene calls are TRBV2 and TRBJ2-1; TRBD1 matches 8 bases. V lost 3 bases and J lost 8; bases outside the gene matches: 6. Germline CDR1 is SNHLY and CDR2 is FYNNEI. This CDR3 spans 14 amino acids.

The chain couples TRBV5-6 to TRBJ2-2; 7 bases are a match to TRBD1. Germline loops: CDR1 SGHDT, CDR2 YYEEEE. Trimming cost V 1 base and J 6 bases; bases outside gene matches: 3. CDR3 length: 14 amino acids. DNA of the CDR3: TGTGCCAGCAGCTTGCCAGGGGGTTCCGGGGAGCTGTTTTTT. The encoded protein is CASSLPGGSGELFF.

In its sample, this clone was seen once. V gene TRBV29-1 combines with J gene TRBJ1-1; 7 nucleotides match TRBD1. This CDR3 region has 14 residues. Per the germline V gene, CDR1 is SQVTM and CDR2 is ANQGSEA. J lost 0 bases, V lost 4 bases, and 5 bases had no gene match. The DNA for the CDR3 is TGCAGCGTTGCCACCGGGACAGTGAACACTGAAGCTTTCTTT. Amino acids: CSVATGTVNTEAFF.

The chain is built from TRBV10-1 and TRBJ2-3; D is unresolved. Trimming left V 4 bases short and J 4 bases short, with 9 bases between. In germline, CDR1 is WNHNN, CDR2 SYGVQD (reference sequence). The CDR3 has 13 residues. CDR3 bases: TGCGCCAGCAGTGCCCTCGAGGCAGATACGCAGTATTTT. Protein sequence: CASSALEADTQYF.

This clone was detected a few times. This sequence joins TRBV5-1 and TRBJ1-5; D is possibly TRBD1 (6 bases). Germline CDR1 SGHRS, CDR2 YFSETQ. V lost 3 bases and J 5 bases, leaving 15 bases between the germline ends. This CDR3 is 15 amino acids long. CDR3 sequence reads: CASSYDGQSYQPQHF. Written as DNA, the CDR3 is TGCGCCAGCAGCTACGACGGACAGTCATATCAGCCCCAGCATTTT.